One sample yielded the 13 T cell receptor beta chains listed below, sequenced in a study of blood T cell repertoires in COVID-19. Sequenced by immunoSEQ multiplex PCR; TCRdb stores in-frame clones only, minus some. The sample includes 100,000 to 150,000 clones, 81% of them seen just once. Source material: peripheral blood. The receptors stem from a man aged 30 to 39 with COVID-19, enrolled during active disease.

This clone came up once. The chain employs TRBV28 and TRBJ1-4; TRBD1 matches 7 bases. Per the germline V gene, CDR1 is MDHEN and CDR2 is SYDVKM. Trimming at V came to 7 bases and at J to 3 bases, leaving 11 bases not matched to a gene. This CDR3 has 16 residues. The CDR3 nucleotides read TGTGCCAGCAAGGGGGCAGGGGAGTTTGCTAATGAAAAACTGTTTTTT. Its translation is CASKGAGEFANEKLFF.

This clone appeared a few times. The chain carries TRBV28 and TRBJ2-5, with 9 bases that match TRBD1. This CDR3 comprises 13 residues. J gave up 5 bases and V 8 bases, and 6 bases lay outside the gene matches. CDR1 MDHEN and CDR2 SYDVKM come from the germline V gene. Written as DNA, the CDR3 is TGTGCCAGCGGGACAGGGTATTCGGAGACCCAGTACTTC. Its translation: CASGTGYSETQYF.

This clone was seen ten or more times. This chain connects TRBV30 to TRBJ2-5; D may be TRBD2 (6 bases). CDR3 length: 14 residues. CDR1 is GTSNPN and CDR2 is SVGIG in the germline V gene (reference sequence). V dropped 2 bases and J dropped 4 bases, with 14 bases sitting between them. CDR3 residues: CAWSRETRTETQYF. As DNA, the CDR3 is TGTGCCTGGAGTCGTGAGACTAGAACAGAGACCCAGTACTTC. Looking up the rest from reference TRBV30 and TRBJ2-5 gives the full variable domain: SQTIHQWPATLVQPVGSPLSLECTVEGTSNPNLYWYRQAAGRGLQLLFYSVGIGQISSEVPQNLSASRPQDRQFILSSKKLLLSDSGFYLCAWSRETRTETQYFGPGTRLLVL.

The chain combines TRBV19 with TRBJ1-3; D unclear. V lost 3 bases and J 9 bases, leaving 15 bases between the germline ends. Germline loops: CDR1 LNHDA, CDR2 SQIVND (reference sequence). This CDR3 is 14 amino acids long. CDR3: CASSIREGVGTIYF. The CDR3 bases are TGTGCCAGTAGTATCCGGGAGGGAGTCGGCACCATATATTTT.

This chain connects TRBV4-2 to TRBJ1-3; D is unresolved. The CDR3 spans 15 residues. Deletions cut 0 bases from V and 3 bases from J, with 9 bases between. Per germline, CDR1 LGHNA and CDR2 YNFKEQ. The CDR3 DNA is TGTGCCAGCAGCCAAGATCTGGCGGGTGGAAACACCATATATTTT. Residues: CASSQDLAGGNTIYF.

The chain links TRBV18 to TRBJ1-4; no clear D gene. The CDR3 has 13 amino acids. V dropped 2 bases and J dropped 7 bases, with 8 bases sitting between them. CDR1 and CDR2 from the germline V gene are KGHSH and LQKENI. The CDR3 loop is CASSPEEREKLFF. CDR3 nucleotide sequence: TGTGCCAGCTCACCAGAGGAGCGTGAAAAACTGTTTTTT.

V usage is TRBV28 and J usage is TRBJ1-1, with a weak D call TRBD1 (5 bases). CDR1 and CDR2 (germline): MDHEN, SYDVKM. The CDR3 is made up of 12 amino acids. Trimming took off 7 bases at V and 7 bases at J, with 13 bases between the two ends. This CDR3 is CASTPGDSEAFF. CDR3 DNA: TGTGCCAGCACCCCGGGCGACAGTGAAGCTTTCTTT.

The rearrangement joins TRBV7-3 to TRBJ2-7; 11 bases map to TRBD2. Germline V gene lookup returns CDR1 SGHTA and CDR2 FQGTGA. The CDR3 totals 17 residues. V was clipped by 1 base and J by 3 bases; unmatched bases: 8. CDR3 sequence: CASSLKLAGGKGYEQYF. CDR3 bases: TGTGCCAGCAGCTTAAAGCTAGCGGGGGGCAAGGGCTACGAGCAGTACTTC.

This chain connects TRBV7-2 to TRBJ1-3; 9 nucleotides line up with TRBD1. This CDR3 spans 15 amino acids. From germline, CDR1 is SGHTA and CDR2 FQGNSA. Unmatched junction bases numbered 6, after V lost 5 bases and J lost 4 bases. DNA of the CDR3: TGTGCCAGCAGCCTCTACAGGGGGCAAGGAAACACCATATATTTT. It yields the protein CASSLYRGQGNTIYF.

The rearrangement links TRBV5-1 to TRBJ2-5; possible D gene TRBD1, 5 bases. With 2 bases removed from V and 5 bases from J, the gap between germline ends came to 13 bases. The CDR3 is 14 amino acids. Germline CDR1 is SGHRS and CDR2 is YFSETQ. The CDR3 DNA is TGCGCCAGCAGCTTTCCCGACAGCTTGGAGACCCAGTACTTC. Translation: CASSFPDSLETQYF.

This chain connects TRBV19 to TRBJ2-1, with D possibly TRBD2 on 5 matching bases. Germline CDR1 and CDR2: LNHDA and SQIVND (reference sequence). Trimming took off 3 bases at V and 7 bases at J, with 10 bases between the two ends. The CDR3 spans 13 residues. The DNA for the CDR3 is TGTGCCAGTAGTATTCCGGGGTGGAATGAGCAGTTCTTC. Translated, it gives CASSIPGWNEQFF.

The genes are TRBV27 and TRBJ1-1; possible D gene TRBD1, 6 bases. The CDR3 covers 14 residues. The ends were cut back, 6 bases at V and 3 bases at J, with 14 bases in the middle. CDR1 and CDR2 (germline): MNHEY, SMNVEV (reference sequence). The CDR3: CASRTGLSDTEAFF. The CDR3 bases are TGTGCCAGCAGAACAGGGCTCTCGGACACTGAAGCTTTCTTT.

The rearrangement joins TRBV13 to TRBJ2-1; 9 bases agree with TRBD2. Germline assignment: CDR1 PRHDT and CDR2 FYEKMQ (reference sequence). This CDR3 is 16 amino acids long. With 7 bases clipped from V and 2 bases from J, the junction kept 9 bases outside the gene matches. As DNA, the CDR3 is TGTGCCAGCACCATTAGCGGGAGTAATACCTACAATGAGCAGTTCTTC. This encodes CASTISGSNTYNEQFF.